These 27 T cell receptor beta chains share one sample of origin, sequenced in a study of monozygotic twins with inflammatory bowel disease. TCRdb reprocessed the 5' RACE reads and keeps a single row for each CDR3 protein, giving no DNA. Its table records over 150,000 distinct CDR3 sequences. Input material: blood. The receptors stem from a human donor with ulcerative colitis or Crohn's disease, or a healthy co-twin of an affected twin (not recorded which).

V and J are TRBV6-5 and TRBJ2-2. This CDR3 is built from 15 residues. The germline V gene has CDR1 MNHEY and CDR2 SVGAGI. The CDR3 is CASSWFSGDTGELFF.

The chain uses TRBV6-5 and TRBJ1-1; the TRBD1 assignment by TCRdb is unverifiable without DNA. Germline CDR1 MNHEY, CDR2 SVGAGI. CDR3 size: 15 residues. CDR3 sequence reads: CASSYSTRGITEAFF.

The gene calls are TRBV3-1 and TRBJ2-5; the TCRdb call, TRBD1, lacks DNA for checking. This CDR3 comprises 15 residues. Germline V gene lookup returns CDR1 LGHDT and CDR2 YNNKEL (reference sequence). The CDR3 is CASSQEAGGGETQYF.

The chain has TRBV19 and TRBJ2-1; checking the TCRdb D call of TRBD2 is not possible without DNA. Germline lookup yields CDR1 LNHDA and CDR2 SQIVND (reference sequence). CDR3 length: 14 amino acids. The CDR3 region is CASSMGLDLNKQFF.

V and J are TRBV12-3 or TRBV12-4 and TRBJ1-1; lacking DNA, the TRBD1 call made by TCRdb goes unchecked. This CDR3 region has 14 residues. The CDR3 spells CASSPGTWTGEAFF.

The V gene is TRBV20-1, the J gene TRBJ1-1; TCRdb picks TRBD1, but there is no DNA to check that call. The CDR3 runs to 15 residues. Germline-derived CDR1 and CDR2 are DFQATT and SNEGSKA (reference sequence). CDR3 loop: CSASPGTGLNTEAFF.

The chain is built from TRBV20-1 and TRBJ2-5. CDR3 size: 14 residues. Germline V gene data show CDR1 as DFQATT and CDR2 as SNEGSKA (reference sequence). The CDR3 is CSASERTGKETQYF.

J is TRBJ2-7 and V is TRBV4-2; TCRdb lists TRBD1, though no DNA is available to test this call. Looked up from germline, CDR1 is LGHNA and CDR2 is YNFKEQ. This CDR3 is built from 17 residues. This CDR3 is CASSRPIRGEVAYEQYF.

The rearrangement uses TRBV27 and TRBJ2-7; the TCRdb D gene call, TRBD1, has no DNA to confirm it. Germline CDR1 MNHEY, CDR2 SMNVEV (reference sequence). This CDR3 is 16 amino acids long. This CDR3 is CASSLPPGTGAYEQYF.

The V gene is TRBV5-1, the J gene TRBJ2-3; the D call from TCRdb, TRBD2, cannot be confirmed without DNA. The germline V gene has CDR1 SGHRS and CDR2 YFSETQ. The CDR3 covers 14 residues. CDR3: CASRSASVTDTQYF.

The V call is TRBV7-2, the J call TRBJ2-7; the TRBD2 assignment by TCRdb is unverifiable without DNA. The CDR3 contains 15 residues. CDR1 is SGHTA, CDR2 FQGNSA, per germline. CDR3 loop: CASSSASGGYYEQYF.

The chain is built from TRBV5-6 and TRBJ2-1; absent DNA, TCRdb's TRBD2 call cannot be checked. The CDR3 has 14 residues. Germline lookup yields CDR1 SGHDT and CDR2 YYEEEE. CDR3 sequence reads: CASSLVGDYNEQFF.

This chain joins TRBV7-9 and TRBJ2-2; TCRdb's D gene call, TRBD2, goes unchecked for lack of DNA. Germline assignment: CDR1 SEHNR and CDR2 FQNEAQ (reference sequence). The CDR3 covers 13 residues. This CDR3 reads CAARAGRTGELFF.

The rearrangement links TRBV4-2 to TRBJ2-3; the D gene TCRdb calls, TRBD1, cannot be checked with no DNA. Per the germline V gene, CDR1 is LGHNA and CDR2 is YNFKEQ. CDR3 length: 18 amino acids. This CDR3 is CASSHAAGGAGGTDTQYF.

J is TRBJ1-2 and V is TRBV6-2 or TRBV6-3; TCRdb returns TRBD1, unconfirmable since there is no DNA. The CDR3 runs to 17 residues. The germline CDR1 and CDR2 sequences are MNHEY and SVGEGT. CDR3 in amino acids: CASSYSGARSRLDGYTF.

The V and J genes are TRBV29-1 and TRBJ2-3; TCRdb picks TRBD2, but there is no DNA to check that call. This CDR3 has 15 residues. Germline lookup yields CDR1 SQVTM and CDR2 ANQGSEA. CDR3: CSVEVDGRAPDTQYF.

This chain joins TRBV6-5 and TRBJ2-1; without DNA, the TCRdb call of TRBD2 cannot be checked. The CDR3 totals 15 residues. Germline-derived CDR1 and CDR2 are MNHEY and SVGAGI. The CDR3 sequence: CASSSNGLAGNEQFF.

The chain has TRBV20-1 and TRBJ1-4. Per germline, CDR1 DFQATT and CDR2 SNEGSKA (reference sequence). The CDR3 consists of 13 residues. This CDR3 reads CSAALGVNEKLFF.

The rearrangement links TRBV28 to TRBJ2-7; TCRdb's D gene call, TRBD2, goes unchecked for lack of DNA. The CDR3 length is 12 residues. The germline V gene encodes CDR1 MDHEN and CDR2 SYDVKM. The CDR3 is CASSSRGWEQYF.

This sequence joins TRBV20-1 and TRBJ2-1; the TCRdb call, TRBD1, lacks DNA for checking. This CDR3 is 16 amino acids long. Germline V gene sequence: CDR1 DFQATT, CDR2 SNEGSKA (reference sequence). The CDR3 region is CSAREITGVWVDEQFF.

V is TRBV5-1 and J is TRBJ2-1; TCRdb lists TRBD1, though no DNA is available to test this call. Germline V gene sequence: CDR1 SGHRS, CDR2 YFSETQ. This CDR3 spans 13 amino acids. CDR3 protein: CASSWGQTNEQFF.

The rearrangement links TRBV18 to TRBJ2-3. In germline, CDR1 is KGHSH, CDR2 LQKENI. The CDR3 runs 14 residues. The chain's CDR3 is CASSPPVAVDTQYF.

J is TRBJ2-2 and V is TRBV5-1; the D call of TRBD1 rests on TCRdb alone, since no DNA is present to check it. Germline assignment: CDR1 SGHRS and CDR2 YFSETQ. This CDR3 has 17 amino acids. The CDR3 here is CASSLGYGTGRTGELFF. Variable domain in full (rest from reference TRBV5-1 and TRBJ2-2): KAGVTQTPRYLIKTRGQQVTLSCSPISGHRSVSWYQQTPGQGLQFLFEYFSETQRNKGNFPGRFSGRQFSNSRSEMNVSTLELGDSALYLCASSLGYGTGRTGELFFGEGSRLTVL.

The chain is built from TRBV6-5 and TRBJ2-6. This CDR3 contains 12 residues. CDR1 and CDR2 (germline): MNHEY, SVGAGI. The CDR3: CASSSGANVLTF.

This sequence joins TRBV12-3 or TRBV12-4 and TRBJ2-7; absent DNA, TCRdb's TRBD1 call cannot be checked. CDR3 length: 15 amino acids. The CDR3 is CASTGGTGEAYEQYF.

This chain connects TRBV5-1 to TRBJ1-2. The germline V gene encodes CDR1 SGHRS and CDR2 YFSETQ. CDR3 length equals 14 residues. The CDR3: CASSLRTQNYGYTF.

This rearrangement joins TRBV4-1 to TRBJ1-4; TCRdb picks TRBD1, but there is no DNA to check that call. Germline CDR1 and CDR2: MGHRA and YSYEKL. CDR3 length: 15 amino acids. The CDR3 region is CASSQASGRNEKLFF.